The 15 T cell receptor beta chains below come from one sample, sequenced in a study of cytomegalovirus exposure and HLA in healthy donors. The PCR contained 60 Vbeta and 13 Jbeta primers. Sequencing was performed with immunoSEQ multiplex PCR; in TCRdb, only in-frame clones are kept and a portion is missing. The data contain under 200,000 clones, around nine tenths of them singletons. Sequencing was done on a sample of PBMCs. These receptors originate from a woman aged 30 to 39 in good health and CMV-seronegative.

The V call is TRBV27, the J call TRBJ2-1, with D possibly TRBD2 on 6 matching bases. Germline CDR1 reads MNHEY; CDR2 reads SMNVEV (reference sequence). Trimming left V 2 bases short and J 4 bases short, with 6 bases between. The CDR3 is 13 residues long. Here the CDR3 reads CASSLLAYNEQFF. CDR3 nucleotide sequence: TGTGCCAGCAGTTTACTAGCGTACAATGAGCAGTTCTTC.

The J gene is TRBJ1-2, the V gene TRBV9; tentative D call: TRBD1 (5 bases). The germline CDR1 and CDR2 sequences are SGDLS and YYNGEE. The CDR3 is 16 amino acids. V lost 0 bases and J lost 7, with 19 bases in between. The CDR3: CASSVGGFEGTAGYTF. The CDR3 coding sequence is TGTGCCAGCAGCGTAGGGGGGTTCGAGGGGACTGCTGGCTACACCTTC.

The chain is built from TRBV7-2 and TRBJ2-3; 7 positions agree with TRBD2. CDR1 and CDR2 (germline): SGHTA, FQGNSA. This CDR3 contains 14 residues. V dropped 4 bases and J dropped 5; count of bases not matched to a gene: 6. The CDR3 DNA follows: TGTGCCAGCAGCTGGGGGAGGGGCCAAGATACGCAGTATTTT. It codes for CASSWGRGQDTQYF. Combining the CDR3 with reference TRBV7-2 and TRBJ2-3 gives the whole variable domain GAGVSQSPSNKVTEKGKDVELRCDPISGHTALYWYRQSLGQGLEFLIYFQGNSAPDKSGLPSDRFSAERTGGSVSTLTIQRTQQEDSAVYLCASSWGRGQDTQYFGPGTRLTVL.

J is TRBJ2-2 and V is TRBV30, with 9 bases aligning to TRBD1. The junction had 8 bases not matched to a gene; V was cut back by 5 bases and J by 7 bases. Germline CDR1 GTSNPN, CDR2 SVGIG (reference sequence). The CDR3 sequence is 14 residues long. The CDR3 protein is CAWETGGSGGELFF. The DNA of the CDR3 is TGTGCCTGGGAAACAGGGGGCTCTGGCGGGGAGCTGTTTTTT.

This clone appeared once. The J gene is TRBJ2-3, the V gene TRBV25-1; 11 bases align to TRBD2. The germline CDR1 and CDR2 sequences are MGHDK and SYGVNS. CDR3 size: 16 residues. The J segment lost 4 bases and the V segment lost 5 bases, leaving 8 bases of the junction unmatched. The CDR3 DNA reads as TGTGCCAGCAGTCCCCATAGCGGGAGGGCCGCAGATACGCAGTATTTT. This sequence encodes CASSPHSGRAADTQYF.

CDR3 region: CASSYTGNEQFF. DNA for the CDR3: TGTGCCAGCAGCTATACAGGCAATGAGCAGTTCTTC. The genes are TRBV7-3 and TRBJ2-1, with TRBD1 as a possible D gene (5 bases). The CDR3 runs to 12 residues. Trimming cost V 4 bases and J 6 bases, with 7 bases left between them. Germline CDR1 reads SGHTA; CDR2 reads FQGTGA.

The rearrangement joins TRBV2 to TRBJ2-1, with TRBD1 matching over 9 bases. CDR1 and CDR2 from the germline V gene are SNHLY and FYNNEI. Losses at the gene ends were 10 bases for V and 7 bases for J; bases not matched to a gene: 8. The CDR3 has 13 amino acids. The CDR3 spells CATARDRANEQFF. DNA for the CDR3: TGTGCCACCGCTAGGGACAGGGCGAATGAGCAGTTCTTC.

The chain has TRBV5-1 and TRBJ1-2; TRBD1 agrees at 9 bases. The trim removed 0 bases at V and 10 bases at J, leaving 7 bases unmatched. CDR1 is SGHRS and CDR2 is YFSETQ in the germline V gene. The CDR3 is made up of 14 amino acids. CDR3 residues: CASSLEQGALVYTF. For the CDR3, the DNA is TGCGCCAGCAGCTTGGAACAGGGGGCCCTCGTCTACACCTTC.

The chain employs TRBV10-3 and TRBJ2-1; 7 bases agree with TRBD2. This CDR3 has 16 residues. The V segment lost 6 bases and the J segment 0 bases; nucleotides outside the gene matches: 8. Germline V gives CDR1 ENHRY, CDR2 SYGVKD. CDR3 nucleotide sequence: TGTGCCATCAGCGCCTGGGGGGGGAGCTCCTACAATGAGCAGTTCTTC. It encodes CAISAWGGSSYNEQFF.

Details on this clone: One end of the junction fails to match germline, which may point to a read error. The chain recombines TRBV5-6 with TRBJ2-1; 10 nucleotides align to TRBD2. Per the germline V gene, CDR1 is SGHDT and CDR2 is YYEEEE. The CDR3 runs to 12 residues. CDR3 in amino acids: CASSLGASGSLF. The CDR3 DNA reads TGTGCCAGCAGCTTGGGGGCTAGCGGGAGCCTCTTC.

The chain uses TRBV6-5 and TRBJ2-1; the D is unclear. V dropped 6 bases and J dropped 2 bases, with 11 bases sitting between them. CDR3 size: 14 residues. Germline CDR1 and CDR2: MNHEY and SVGAGI. This chain's CDR3 is CASSYDGAYNEQFF. In DNA form, the CDR3 reads TGTGCCAGCAGCTACGACGGAGCCTACAATGAGCAGTTCTTC.

The gene calls are TRBV5-1 and TRBJ2-7, with a tentative D call TRBD2 (6 bases). Looked up from germline, CDR1 is SGHRS and CDR2 is YFSETQ. The V end lost 1 base, the J end lost 2 bases, and 13 bases lay between the germline ends. The CDR3 covers 15 residues. The CDR3 loop reads CASSLSREATYEQYF. The CDR3, as DNA: TGCGCCAGCAGCTTGAGTAGGGAGGCGACCTACGAGCAGTACTTC.

V usage is TRBV28 and J usage is TRBJ1-5; the match to TRBD1 covers 7 bases. Germline V CDR1 and CDR2: MDHEN, SYDVKM. The V and J ends lost 6 bases and 4 bases, in that order; junction bases with no gene match: 15. The CDR3 runs to 17 residues. As DNA, the CDR3 is TGTGCCAGCAGCCTCGAGACGCACAGGGGACCTAATCAGCCCCAGCATTTT. Protein sequence: CASSLETHRGPNQPQHF.

As for this clone: The sample contains more than one DNA sequence encoding this CDR3. The rearrangement joins TRBV7-3 to TRBJ2-1; D may be TRBD1 (6 bases). Germline CDR1 and CDR2: SGHTA and FQGTGA. V lost 3 bases and J 5 bases, leaving 8 bases between the germline ends. There are 13 residues in the CDR3. CDR3 DNA: TGTGCCAGCAGCTTGGACAGAAACAATGAGCAGTTCTTC. Translating gives CASSLDRNNEQFF.

This clone came up a few times. V gene TRBV5-1 combines with J gene TRBJ2-7; 10 bases are a match to TRBD2. Germline V lookup: CDR1 SGHRS, CDR2 YFSETQ. V lost 3 bases to trimming and J lost 4 bases; unmatched junction nucleotides: 4. CDR3 length: 14 amino acids. The CDR3, as DNA: TGCGCCAGCAGCTCAGCGGGAGGGCCGTACGAGCAGTACTTC. It is translated as CASSSAGGPYEQYF. Together with reference TRBV5-1 and TRBJ2-7, the CDR3 gives the full variable domain: KAGVTQTPRYLIKTRGQQVTLSCSPISGHRSVSWYQQTPGQGLQFLFEYFSETQRNKGNFPGRFSGRQFSNSRSEMNVSTLELGDSALYLCASSSAGGPYEQYFGPGTRLTVT.